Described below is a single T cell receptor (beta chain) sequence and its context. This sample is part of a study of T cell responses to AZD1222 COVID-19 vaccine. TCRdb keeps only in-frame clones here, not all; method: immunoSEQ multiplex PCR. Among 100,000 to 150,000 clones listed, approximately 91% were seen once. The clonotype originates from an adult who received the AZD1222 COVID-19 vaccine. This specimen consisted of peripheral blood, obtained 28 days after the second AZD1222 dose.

The CDR3 loop reads CASSGMDQPQHF. CDR3 sequence (DNA): TGTGCCAGCAGTGGGATGGATCAGCCCCAGCATTTT. The rearrangement joins TRBV25-1 to TRBJ1-5; no reliable D call. V dropped 4 bases and J dropped 5 bases, with 6 bases sitting between them. The CDR3 has 12 residues. Germline CDR1 MGHDK, CDR2 SYGVNS.